The clone carrying this T cell receptor beta chain was detected a few times. CDR1 and CDR2 (germline): SGHAT, FQNNGV. J lost 2 bases, V lost 1 base, and 3 bases had no gene match. CDR3 length: 15 residues. TCRdb's copy holds only in-frame clones and misses some; the assay was immunoSEQ multiplex PCR. The table shows 160,000 or so clones, with around 84% occurring only once. The source of the sample is a study of blood T cell repertoires in COVID-19. The receptor was derived from a woman of 80 years or more with acute or convalescent COVID-19. This sequence joins TRBV11-2 and TRBJ2-5, with 8 bases matching TRBD2. Sequencing was done on a sample of peripheral blood. CDR3 sequence reads: CASSLGGGGQETQYF. For the CDR3, the DNA is TGTGCCAGCAGCTTAGGAGGCGGGGGGCAAGAGACCCAGTACTTC.